These T cell receptor beta chains were read from a single sample in a study of T cells in Graves' hyperthyroidism and ophthalmopathy. One entry per CDR3 protein, called by TCRdb with MiXCR from the multiplex PCR reads. This repertoire shows almost 350,000 distinct CDR3 sequences, around 18% found once; its top ten account for around 16%. The source material was blood. These receptors all stem from a woman aged 35 to 49 with Graves' ophthalmopathy. The CDR3 runs from the conserved cysteine through the conserved F or W. D genes are given only for firm matches. Rows may omit the clone size; those that give it use once, few, many or a size class.

cdr3_aa	cdr3_nt	j_call	d_call	v_call	clone_size
CSAKGQGARSYEQYF	TGCAGTGCTAAGGGACAGGGGGCACGCTCCTACGAGCAGTACTTC	TRBJ2-7	TRBD1	TRBV20-1	many
CASSYRWSGGQPQHF	TGTGCCAGCAGTTATCGGTGGTCAGGGGGACAGCCCCAGCATTTT	TRBJ1-5	TRBD1	TRBV6-5	many
CASMGQGETQYF	TGTGCCAGCATGGGGCAGGGAGAGACCCAGTACTTC	TRBJ2-5	.	TRBV6-5	many
CASSEPSGRAQPRTTYEQYF	TGTGCCAGCAGTGAACCTAGCGGGAGGGCCCAACCAAGGACTACCTACGAGCAGTACTTC	TRBJ2-7	TRBD2	TRBV2	many
CASYRDRGKDTQYF	TGTGCCAGCTACCGGGACAGGGGTAAAGATACGCAGTATTTT	TRBJ2-3	TRBD1	TRBV12-3/TRBV12-4	many
CASSKEAYRDLAKNIQYF	TGTGCCAGCAGCAAAGAAGCTTACAGGGACCTAGCCAAAAACATTCAGTACTTC	TRBJ2-4	.	TRBV14	many
CASSPRAGEAFF	TGTGCCAGCAGTCCGCGGGCCGGCGAAGCTTTCTTT	TRBJ1-1	.	TRBV27	many
CASSLSGFSEAFF	TGTGCCAGCAGTTTATCAGGGTTCTCTGAAGCTTTCTTT	TRBJ1-1	.	TRBV27	.
CASSQGLLKSYEQYF	TGTGCCAGCAGCCAGGGACTTTTGAAATCCTACGAGCAGTACTTC	TRBJ2-7	.	TRBV27	many
CSASGGPEYYGYTF	TGCAGTGCTAGTGGGGGGCCCGAATACTATGGCTACACCTTC	TRBJ1-2	.	TRBV20-1	many
CAWSFFSYEQFF	TGTGCCTGGAGTTTTTTTTCCTATGAGCAGTTCTTC	TRBJ2-1	.	TRBV30	.
CASSIKHWTEAFF	TGTGCCAGTAGTATCAAACACTGGACTGAAGCTTTCTTT	TRBJ1-1	.	TRBV19	many
CSARDRGTPKQQFF	TGCAGTGCTAGAGATCGGGGGACCCCCAAGCAGCAGTTCTTC	TRBJ2-1	.	TRBV20-1	.
CSVTTNSGNTIYF	TGCAGCGTCACTACGAACTCTGGAAACACCATATATTTT	TRBJ1-3	.	TRBV29-1	many
CATKRAGPDQPQHF	TGTGCCACCAAAAGGGCAGGTCCCGATCAGCCCCAGCATTTT	TRBJ1-5	.	TRBV15	many
CASSDGVISEAFF	TGCGCCAGCAGTGACGGGGTTATCTCTGAAGCTTTCTTT	TRBJ1-1	.	TRBV10-2	few
CASSYPGGVQETQYF	TGTGCCAGCAGTTACCCCGGGGGGGTCCAAGAGACCCAGTACTTC	TRBJ2-5	TRBD2	TRBV6-5	many
CASSSFGAGETQYF	TGTGCCAGCAGTTCATTCGGAGCGGGAGAGACCCAGTACTTC	TRBJ2-5	.	TRBV6-2/TRBV6-3	.
CASTLGLHTEAFF	TGTGCCAGCACGTTAGGACTCCACACTGAAGCTTTCTTT	TRBJ1-1	.	TRBV6-5	many
CSARRGASSYNSPLHF	TGCAGTGCTAGGAGGGGTGCCAGCTCCTATAATTCACCCCTCCACTTT	TRBJ1-6	.	TRBV20-1	many
CASSLAVDRYQETQYF	TGCGCCAGCAGCTTGGCGGTGGACAGGTACCAAGAGACCCAGTACTTC	TRBJ2-5	TRBD1	TRBV5-1	many
CASSGLESVEQYF	TGTGCCAGCAGCGGACTAGAGTCTGTCGAGCAGTACTTC	TRBJ2-7	TRBD2	TRBV27	many
CASSQDFEPYQPQHF	TGTGCCAGCAGCCAAGATTTCGAGCCCTATCAGCCCCAGCATTTT	TRBJ1-5	.	TRBV4-2	many
CASSNSDGEAKNIQYF	TGTGCCAGCAGTAATAGCGATGGGGAAGCCAAAAACATTCAGTACTTC	TRBJ2-4	.	TRBV27	many
CASSLWGWELFF	TGTGCCAGCAGCTTGTGGGGCTGGGAGCTGTTTTTT	TRBJ2-2	.	TRBV5-8	many
CASRGGRRKAFF	TGTGCCAGTAGGGGGGGCAGGAGGAAAGCTTTCTTT	TRBJ1-1	.	TRBV19	many
CSVGKPGRNLQETQYF	TGCAGCGTCGGGAAACCCGGACGGAACCTACAAGAGACCCAGTACTTC	TRBJ2-5	.	TRBV29-1	.